This is a list of T cell receptor beta chains from one sample in a study of STAT5B mutations in CD4+ large granular lymphocyte leukemia. Sequenced by immunoSEQ multiplex PCR; TCRdb stores in-frame clones only, minus some. The sample holds about 28,000 clones; roughly 75% are singletons and the top ten take 3.1%. Source material: CD4+ T cells from blood buffy coats. The receptors were gathered from a human donor in good health. The CDR3 runs from the conserved cysteine through the conserved F or W. D genes are given only for firm matches. Part of the rows lack a size; the others show once, few, many or a class for expanded clones.

>TRBJ2-1|.|.|TRBV7-2
CASSLARTSSEQFF
TGTGCCAGCAGCTTAGCAAGGACCAGTTCTGAGCAGTTCTTC
>TRBJ2-1|.|.|TRBV9
CASSVEWYNEQFF
TGTGCCAGCAGCGTAGAGTGGTACAATGAGCAGTTCTTC
>TRBJ1-2|.|.|TRBV7-9
CASSLGTAYGYTF
TGTGCCAGCAGCTTAGGGACAGCCTATGGCTACACCTTC
>TRBJ2-5|.|.|TRBV10-3
CAISGGPSRETQYF
TGTGCCATCAGTGGGGGGCCTAGCAGAGAGACCCAGTACTTC
>TRBJ2-2|few|.|TRBV9
CASSVQDTGELFF
TGTGCCAGCAGCGTTCAAGACACCGGGGAGCTGTTTTTT
>TRBJ1-2|.|TRBD1|TRBV12-5
CASARTGGPYGYTF
TGTGCTAGTGCCCGGACAGGGGGCCCATATGGCTACACCTTC
>TRBJ2-1|.|.|TRBV5-8
CASTTGVGGAYNEQFF
TGTGCCAGCACCACGGGGGTAGGCGGAGCCTACAATGAGCAGTTCTTC
>TRBJ2-2|once|.|TRBV7-2
CASSFRPQGNTGELFF
TGTGCCAGCAGCTTCCGCCCCCAGGGGAACACCGGGGAGCTGTTTTTT
>TRBJ2-1|.|TRBD2|TRBV2
CASSEAIAGVDEQFF
TGTGCCAGCAGTGAAGCGATAGCGGGAGTAGATGAGCAGTTCTTC
>TRBJ2-1|.|TRBD1|TRBV7-2
CASSYGQATYNEQFF
TGTGCCAGCAGCTACGGACAGGCGACCTACAATGAGCAGTTCTTC
>TRBJ2-7|.|.|TRBV2
CASSLDWSSYEQYF
TGTGCCAGCAGTCTGGACTGGTCCTCCTACGAGCAGTACTTC
>TRBJ2-6|.|TRBD1|TRBV19
CASRNRDRGRLQISGANVLTF
TGTGCCAGTAGAAATCGGGACAGGGGGCGCCTTCAAATCTCTGGGGCCAACGTCCTGACTTTC
>TRBJ2-1|.|.|TRBV7-2
CASSSIPDNEQFF
TGTGCCAGCAGCTCAATCCCCGACAATGAGCAGTTCTTC
>TRBJ1-1|.|.|TRBV28
CASGGVLLVTEAFF
TGTGCCAGTGGAGGGGTATTGCTGGTCACTGAAGCTTTCTTT
>TRBJ2-5|.|.|TRBV7-9
CASSLGLGETQYF
TGTGCCAGCAGCTTAGGGCTAGGGGAGACCCAGTACTTC
>TRBJ2-7|.|TRBD1|TRBV5-5
CASSPDRGPHYEQYF
TGTGCCAGCAGCCCCGACAGGGGCCCCCACTACGAGCAGTACTTC
>TRBJ1-3|.|TRBD1|TRBV30
CAWTLAGGSGNTIYF
TGTGCCTGGACCCTGGCAGGGGGTTCTGGAAACACCATATATTTT
>TRBJ2-1|.|.|TRBV28
CASSLGGQTYNEQFF
TGTGCCAGCAGTTTGGGGGGACAGACATACAATGAGCAGTTCTTC
>TRBJ2-2|.|.|TRBV6-4
CASSDLGGSNTGELFF
TGTGCCAGCAGTGACCTTGGAGGGAGTAACACCGGGGAGCTGTTTTTT
>TRBJ2-5|.|.|TRBV5-1
CASSLGGRGLQETQYF
TGCGCCAGCAGCTTAGGGGGTCGGGGGTTACAAGAGACCCAGTACTTC
>TRBJ2-2|.|.|TRBV4-1
CASSQVPLLRADTGELFF
TGCGCCAGCAGCCAAGTTCCCCTTTTGAGGGCGGACACCGGGGAGCTGTTTTTT
>TRBJ1-1|.|.|TRBV2
CASRGTVFGDTEAFF
TGTGCCAGCAGGGGGACTGTCTTTGGGGACACTGAAGCTTTCTTT
>TRBJ2-1|.|.|TRBV11-2
CASSLVSTGITYNEQFF
TGTGCCAGCAGCTTAGTGAGTACGGGAATTACCTACAATGAGCAGTTCTTC
>TRBJ1-5|once|TRBD1|TRBV6-5
CASSPQGGGNQPQHF
TGTGCCAGCAGTCCTCAGGGGGGGGGCAATCAGCCCCAGCATTTT